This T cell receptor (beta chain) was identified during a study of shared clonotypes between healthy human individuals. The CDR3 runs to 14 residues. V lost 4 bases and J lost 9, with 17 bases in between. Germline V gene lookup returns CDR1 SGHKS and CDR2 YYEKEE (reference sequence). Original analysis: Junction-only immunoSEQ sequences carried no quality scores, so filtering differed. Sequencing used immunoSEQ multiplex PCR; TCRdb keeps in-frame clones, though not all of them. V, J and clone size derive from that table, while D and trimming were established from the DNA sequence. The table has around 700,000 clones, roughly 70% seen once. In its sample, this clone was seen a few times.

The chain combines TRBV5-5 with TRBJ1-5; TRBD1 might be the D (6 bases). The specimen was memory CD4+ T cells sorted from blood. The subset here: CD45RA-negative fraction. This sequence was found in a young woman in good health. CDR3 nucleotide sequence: TGTGCCAGCAGCCCCAGGGACATCGGCCTGCCCCAGCATTTT. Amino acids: CASSPRDIGLPQHF.